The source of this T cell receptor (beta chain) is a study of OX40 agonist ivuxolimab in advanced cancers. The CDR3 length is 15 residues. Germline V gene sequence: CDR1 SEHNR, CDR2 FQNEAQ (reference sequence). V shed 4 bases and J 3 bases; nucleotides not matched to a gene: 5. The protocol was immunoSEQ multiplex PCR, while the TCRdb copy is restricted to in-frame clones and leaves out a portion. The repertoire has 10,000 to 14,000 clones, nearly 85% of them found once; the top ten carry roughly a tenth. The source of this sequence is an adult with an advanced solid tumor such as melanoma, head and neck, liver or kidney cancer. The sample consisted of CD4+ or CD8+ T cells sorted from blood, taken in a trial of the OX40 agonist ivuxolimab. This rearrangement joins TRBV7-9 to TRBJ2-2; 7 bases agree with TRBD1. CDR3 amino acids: CASSSGQEDTGELFF. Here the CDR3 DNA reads TGTGCCAGCAGCTCCGGACAGGAGGACACCGGGGAGCTGTTTTTT.